One and the same sample provided the 23 T cell receptor beta chains below, sequenced in a study of blood T cell repertoires in COVID-19. Sequenced by immunoSEQ multiplex PCR; TCRdb stores in-frame clones only, minus some. The sample consists of under 500,000 clones, 70% to 90% of them appearing once. Sequencing was done on a sample of PBMCs or T cells enriched from blood (not recorded which). Receptors originate from a young woman with acute COVID-19.

The chain recombines TRBV29-1 with TRBJ1-2; 7 bases map to TRBD1. Per germline, CDR1 SQVTM and CDR2 ANQGSEA. V lost 4 bases and J lost 0; bases outside the gene matches: 8. The CDR3 consists of 15 residues. The CDR3 loop reads CSVVGDSQSNYGYTF. The CDR3 DNA reads as TGCAGCGTTGTGGGGGACAGCCAATCTAACTATGGCTACACCTTC.

The chain is built from TRBV5-1 and TRBJ1-6; weak D call: TRBD1 (5 bases). V was pared by 1 base and J by 15 bases, with 14 bases between. The CDR3 has 13 amino acids. Per the germline V gene, CDR1 is SGHRS and CDR2 is YFSETQ. Written as DNA, the CDR3 is TGCGCCAGCAGCTTGTATCGGGGGGATGTCCTCCACTTT. Protein: CASSLYRGDVLHF. Full variable domain (outside the CDR3, taken from reference TRBV5-1 and TRBJ1-6): KAGVTQTPRYLIKTRGQQVTLSCSPISGHRSVSWYQQTPGQGLQFLFEYFSETQRNKGNFPGRFSGRQFSNSRSEMNVSTLELGDSALYLCASSLYRGDVLHFGNGTRLTVT.

The chain links TRBV2 to TRBJ2-7; D unresolved. Germline loops: CDR1 SNHLY, CDR2 FYNNEI. CDR3 size: 13 residues. Trimming pared 7 bases from V and 2 bases from J, leaving 12 bases between. CDR3 sequence: CASNPGLTYEQYF. CDR3 nucleotides: TGTGCCAGCAATCCGGGTCTAACCTACGAGCAGTACTTC.

The V call is TRBV13, the J call TRBJ2-5; D is uncertain. Trimming took 4 bases from V and 5 from J, leaving 14 bases between them. This CDR3 is 14 amino acids long. Germline CDR1 and CDR2: PRHDT and FYEKMQ (reference sequence). This CDR3 is CASSSSRIGETQYF. The DNA of the CDR3 is TGTGCCAGCAGCTCCTCTAGGATTGGGGAGACCCAGTACTTC.

The chain combines TRBV4-1 with TRBJ2-7; tentatively, D is TRBD1 (5 bases). The CDR3 covers 15 residues. Trimming took 0 bases from V and 1 from J, leaving 10 bases between them. CDR1 MGHRA and CDR2 YSYEKL come from the germline V gene. Written as DNA, the CDR3 is TGCGCCAGCAGCCAAGACCACAGGCAATCCTACGAGCAGTACTTC. As protein: CASSQDHRQSYEQYF.

This clone was observed a few times. V gene TRBV25-1 combines with J gene TRBJ2-3; 7 positions agree with TRBD2. This CDR3 is built from 16 residues. J was trimmed by 6 bases and V by 6 bases; bases with no gene match: 15. Germline V gene data show CDR1 as MGHDK and CDR2 as SYGVNS. DNA of the CDR3: TGTGCCAGCAGCCCCCGTCGACTAGCTGAAGTTGATACGCAGTATTTT. Encoded protein: CASSPRRLAEVDTQYF.

This clone appeared a single time. The CDR3 coding sequence is TGTGCCAGCAGTCCTCCCCGGTCCTCTGGAAACACCATATATTTT. Encoded protein: CASSPPRSSGNTIYF. The rearrangement joins TRBV6-5 to TRBJ1-3; no clear D. The germline CDR1 and CDR2 sequences are MNHEY and SVGAGI. The V end lost 5 bases, the J end lost 0 bases, and 11 bases lay between the germline ends. This CDR3 is built from 15 residues.

The chain is built from TRBV2 and TRBJ1-4; TRBD1 aligns across 11 bases. This CDR3 spans 15 amino acids. The germline CDR1 and CDR2 sequences are SNHLY and FYNNEI. V was clipped by 7 bases and J by 4 bases; unmatched bases: 5. CDR3 in amino acids: CASMMGTGGNEKLFF. The CDR3 DNA reads as TGTGCCAGCATGATGGGGACAGGGGGTAATGAAAAACTGTTTTTT.

In this sample, this clone turned up once. The chain uses TRBV2 and TRBJ2-7; D unresolved. CDR3 length: 14 residues. V lost 8 bases and J lost 5, with 19 bases in between. Looked up from germline, CDR1 is SNHLY and CDR2 is FYNNEI. CDR3 sequence reads: CASHVAYNSNEQYF. In DNA, the CDR3 is TGTGCCAGCCACGTCGCTTATAATAGCAACGAGCAGTACTTC. The whole variable domain, filled in from reference TRBV2 and TRBJ2-7, reads EPEVTQTPSHQVTQMGQEVILRCVPISNHLYFYWYRQILGQKVEFLVSFYNNEISEKSEIFDDQFSVERPDGSNFTLKIRSTKLEDSAMYFCASHVAYNSNEQYFGPGTRLTVT.

V is TRBV10-3 and J is TRBJ1-1, with D unresolved. Trimming stripped 2 bases from V and 1 base from J, with 8 bases between. The CDR3 covers 14 residues. Germline values: CDR1 ENHRY, CDR2 SYGVKD. CDR3 bases: TGTGCCATCAGTGAGCAAGCCGGGAACACTGAAGCTTTCTTT. As protein: CAISEQAGNTEAFF.

This chain uses TRBV18 with TRBJ2-7, with a weak D call TRBD1 (6 bases). Germline V lookup: CDR1 KGHSH, CDR2 LQKENI. Between the trimmed V and J ends, which lost 3 bases and 2 bases, there was a span of 14 bases. This CDR3 has 15 residues. The CDR3 region is CASSPGAGDPYEQYF. DNA for the CDR3: TGTGCCAGCTCACCCGGGGCAGGGGATCCCTACGAGCAGTACTTC.

This clone showed up just once. This sequence joins TRBV2 and TRBJ1-2; possibly TRBD1 for D (5 bases). The germline V and J ends were trimmed by 7 bases and 4 bases, with 13 bases remaining between them. CDR1 SNHLY and CDR2 FYNNEI come from the germline V gene. CDR3 length: 13 residues. The DNA for the CDR3 is TGTGCCAGCATCTTTCAGGGTGTCTATGGCTACACCTTC. Its translation is CASIFQGVYGYTF.

CDR3 region: CAISPGTLSEMNTEAFF. For the CDR3, the DNA is TGTGCCATCAGCCCCGGTACATTGAGCGAAATGAACACTGAAGCTTTCTTT. The genes are TRBV10-3 and TRBJ1-1; D call uncertain. The germline gives CDR1 ENHRY, CDR2 SYGVKD. V lost 6 bases and J lost 0, with 20 bases in between. This CDR3 region has 17 residues.

The chain carries TRBV4-3 and TRBJ2-1; perhaps TRBD2 as D (5 bases). CDR1 is LGHNA, CDR2 YSLEER, per germline. V was cut by 1 base and J by 6 bases, with 16 bases left in between. The CDR3 is 16 residues long. The CDR3 nucleotides read TGCGCCAGCAGCCAAGTACCGGACTCCCTCGGCAATGAGCAGTTCTTC. Protein product: CASSQVPDSLGNEQFF.

J is TRBJ2-3 and V is TRBV5-1; tentative D call: TRBD1 (6 bases). V was pared by 5 bases and J by 3 bases, with 7 bases between. Germline V gene sequence: CDR1 SGHRS, CDR2 YFSETQ. This CDR3 is built from 12 residues. CDR3 sequence reads: CASRQGTDTQYF. In DNA form, the CDR3 reads TGCGCCAGCAGACAGGGTACAGATACGCAGTATTTT.

This rearrangement joins TRBV5-6 to TRBJ1-1, with D tentatively TRBD1 (6 bases). Germline CDR1 SGHDT, CDR2 YYEEEE. Deletions cut 4 bases from V and 3 bases from J, with 16 bases between. This CDR3 is built from 15 residues. Here the CDR3 reads CASSPWGGAYTEAFF. Written as DNA, the CDR3 is TGTGCCAGCAGCCCATGGGGGGGGGCGTACACTGAAGCTTTCTTT. The whole variable domain, filled in from reference TRBV5-6 and TRBJ1-1, reads DAGVTQSPTHLIKTRGQQVTLRCSPKSGHDTVSWYQQALGQGPQFIFQYYEEEERQRGNFPDRFSGHQFPNYSSELNVNALLLGDSALYLCASSPWGGAYTEAFFGQGTRLTVV.

The V call is TRBV30, the J call TRBJ2-5; 12 bases are shared with TRBD2. Germline values: CDR1 GTSNPN, CDR2 SVGIG (reference sequence). The CDR3 spans 15 residues. V lost 0 bases and J lost 2; bases outside the gene matches: 1. CDR3 protein: CAWSVGTSGQETQYF. DNA for the CDR3: TGTGCCTGGAGTGTCGGGACTAGCGGGCAAGAGACCCAGTACTTC.

This rearrangement joins TRBV7-2 to TRBJ2-5; D call uncertain. Germline CDR1 and CDR2: SGHTA and FQGNSA. The V end lost 4 bases, the J end lost 4 bases, and 4 bases lay between the germline ends. This CDR3 region has 11 residues. CDR3 DNA sequence: TGTGCCAGCAGCTCCTTAGAGACCCAGTACTTC. This encodes CASSSLETQYF.

This sequence joins TRBV6-4 and TRBJ2-2; the D gene is possibly TRBD1 (6 bases). The CDR3 is 14 amino acids. Germline-derived CDR1 and CDR2 are MRHNA and SNTAGT. Trimming took off 6 bases at V and 1 base at J, with 9 bases between the two ends. CDR3 protein: CASRGAENTGELFF. Here the CDR3 DNA reads TGTGCCAGCAGGGGGGCAGAGAACACCGGGGAGCTGTTTTTT.

The chain uses TRBV6-2 or TRBV6-3 and TRBJ1-3, with D uncertain. V gave up 2 bases and J gave up 1 base, with 15 bases separating them. Germline CDR1 is MNHEY and CDR2 is SVGEGT. The CDR3 is 17 residues long. The CDR3, as DNA: TGTGCCAGCAGTTACAATTACGGAGTGAAGTCTGGAAACACCATATATTTT. Encoded protein: CASSYNYGVKSGNTIYF.

The chain is built from TRBV28 and TRBJ1-2; 9 bases match TRBD1. The trim removed 6 bases at V and 6 bases at J, leaving 8 bases unmatched. From germline, CDR1 is MDHEN and CDR2 SYDVKM. This CDR3 spans 14 amino acids. CDR3 residues: CASSHRGPIDGYTF. The CDR3 nucleotides read TGTGCCAGCAGCCACAGGGGGCCTATAGATGGCTACACCTTC.

The CDR3 is CASSRGTVGNTIYF. As DNA, the CDR3 is TGTGCCAGCAGCCGAGGGACAGTCGGAAACACCATATATTTT. The V gene is TRBV6-5, the J gene TRBJ1-3, with 7 bases matching TRBD1. This CDR3 comprises 14 residues. Germline-derived CDR1 and CDR2 are MNHEY and SVGAGI. J gave up 4 bases and V 6 bases, and 6 bases lay outside the gene matches.

This chain joins TRBV2 and TRBJ1-2; possible D gene TRBD1, 6 bases. CDR1 is SNHLY, CDR2 FYNNEI, per germline. Trimming stripped 6 bases from V and 5 bases from J, with 13 bases between. The CDR3 has 13 residues. CDR3 bases: TGTGCCAGCAGCCGGGACAAAATATATGGCTACACCTTC. Protein: CASSRDKIYGYTF.